This TCR beta chain was obtained from a study of cytomegalovirus exposure and HLA in healthy donors. The donors, nominally healthy at sampling, likely had unrecorded immune exposures. This clone has a handful of counts. No antigen is known for it. Findings and caveats of the study: Several V segments, TRBV6-2 and TRBV6-3 among them, could not be told apart and were dropped. The study listed some 160 cytomegalovirus-associated TCR beta chains. After further analysis at a later stage, some 15,000 TCR beta sequences were associated with HLA alleles at 0.05 false discovery rate.

PCR employed 60 Vbeta and 13 Jbeta primers. Repertoires were generated with immunoSEQ multiplex PCR, while TCRdb's copy carries only in-frame clones and drops some. The repertoire has about 180,000 clones, around 81% of them found once; the top ten carry 2.2%. Germline V lookup: CDR1 MDHEN, CDR2 SYDVKM. The CDR3 loop spans 15 amino acids. The V and J ends lost 2 bases and 5 bases respectively, with 15 bases between them. The sample was PBMCs. The chain has TRBV28 and TRBJ1-1; D might be TRBD1 (5 bases). The sequence derives from a woman aged 30 to 39 in good health and CMV-seronegative. The CDR3 here is CASSLGFRRGTEAFF. CDR3 DNA sequence: TGTGCCAGCAGTTTAGGGTTCCGGCGGGGGACTGAAGCTTTCTTT.